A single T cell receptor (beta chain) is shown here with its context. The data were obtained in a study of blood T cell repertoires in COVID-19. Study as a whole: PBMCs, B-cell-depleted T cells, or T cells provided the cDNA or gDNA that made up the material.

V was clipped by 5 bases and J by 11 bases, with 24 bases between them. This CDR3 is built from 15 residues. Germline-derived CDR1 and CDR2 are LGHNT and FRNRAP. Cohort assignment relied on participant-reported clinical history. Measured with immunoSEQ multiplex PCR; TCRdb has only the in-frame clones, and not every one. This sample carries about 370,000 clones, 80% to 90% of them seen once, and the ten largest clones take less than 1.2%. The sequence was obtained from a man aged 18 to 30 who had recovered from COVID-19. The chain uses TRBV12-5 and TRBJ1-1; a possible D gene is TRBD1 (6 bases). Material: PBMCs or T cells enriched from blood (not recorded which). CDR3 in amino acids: CASGRSGTSASGAFF. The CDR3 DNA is TGTGCTAGTGGTAGATCCGGGACATCCGCCTCTGGGGCTTTCTTT.